One sample yielded the 20 T cell receptor beta chains listed below, sequenced in a study of CD8+ T cells in alopecia areata. The treatment is: oral pan-JAK inhibitor, 5-10 mg twice daily. Investigators isolated RNA and reverse transcribed it into cDNA to act as the sequencing template. Using immunoSEQ multiplex PCR, the repertoire was profiled, and TCRdb retains in-frame clones only, with some absent. The sample consists of 250,000 to 300,000 clones, more than 45% of them appearing once. The sequencing here drew on CD4+ T cells sorted from blood, taken at week 24, from a patient treated with tofacitinib. These receptors originate from a human donor with alopecia areata.

This clone came up a few times. Other DNA variants within this sample encode the same CDR3. The rearrangement joins TRBV5-1 to TRBJ2-2; D is uncertain. The CDR3 has 13 residues. Germline CDR1 SGHRS, CDR2 YFSETQ. V shed 0 bases and J shed 4 bases, with 4 bases lying between them. CDR3 DNA: TGCGCCAGCAGCTTGGAAGCCACCGGGGAGCTGTTTTTT. Encoded protein: CASSLEATGELFF.

This clone has just one count. The chain uses TRBV4-1 and TRBJ1-2, with a weak D call TRBD1 (5 bases). CDR1 and CDR2 from the germline V gene are MGHRA and YSYEKL. There are 14 residues in the CDR3. With 2 bases removed from V and 6 bases from J, the gap between germline ends came to 13 bases. The CDR3 DNA follows: TGCGCCAGCAGCCAACTAGGGCGCAGGGATGGCTACACCTTC. Protein product: CASSQLGRRDGYTF.

The chain uses TRBV9 and TRBJ1-2; D perhaps matches TRBD1 (6 bases). The CDR3 totals 14 residues. The germline V gene has CDR1 SGDLS and CDR2 YYNGEE. Between the trimmed V and J ends, which lost 2 bases and 2 bases, there was a span of 10 bases. The CDR3 nucleotides read TGTGCCAGCAGCGTGGCAGGGGAGAACTATGGCTACACCTTC. Translating it yields CASSVAGENYGYTF.

The J gene is TRBJ2-1, the V gene TRBV30; the D gene could be TRBD1 or TRBD2 (5 bases each). Germline V gives CDR1 GTSNPN, CDR2 SVGIG (reference sequence). V was shortened by 3 bases and J by 4 bases, with 16 bases between the two germline ends. The CDR3 is 15 residues long. The CDR3 is CAWSRLTGLYNEQFF. The CDR3 nucleotides read TGTGCCTGGAGCCGCCTGACGGGGCTGTACAATGAGCAGTTCTTC. Using reference TRBV30 and TRBJ2-1 for the parts outside the CDR3, the full variable domain is SQTIHQWPATLVQPVGSPLSLECTVEGTSNPNLYWYRQAAGRGLQLLFYSVGIGQISSEVPQNLSASRPQDRQFILSSKKLLLSDSGFYLCAWSRLTGLYNEQFFGPGTRLTVL.

The V gene is TRBV28, the J gene TRBJ2-1; the match to TRBD2 covers 16 bases. After removal of 6 bases from V and 5 bases from J, the junction contained 4 bases not matched to a gene. Per the germline V gene, CDR1 is MDHEN and CDR2 is SYDVKM. CDR3 length equals 16 residues. CDR3 protein: CASRGLAGGIHNEQFF. CDR3 nucleotide sequence: TGTGCCAGCAGGGGACTAGCGGGGGGGATCCACAATGAGCAGTTCTTC.

The chain is built from TRBV7-9 and TRBJ2-1; D gene uncertain. V shed 8 bases and J shed 3 bases, with 5 bases lying between them. Per the germline V gene, CDR1 is SEHNR and CDR2 is FQNEAQ (reference sequence). The CDR3 has 11 amino acids. CDR3 coding DNA: TGTGCCAGCCTTAACTACAATGAGCAGTTCTTC. Translation gives CASLNYNEQFF.

The genes are TRBV9 and TRBJ1-2; 8 bases map to TRBD1. There are 14 residues in the CDR3. J gave up 8 bases and V 3 bases, and 9 bases lay outside the gene matches. CDR1 is SGDLS, CDR2 YYNGEE, per germline. This chain's CDR3 is CASSARTGLGGYTF. In DNA form, the CDR3 reads TGTGCCAGCAGCGCGAGGACAGGGCTCGGCGGCTACACCTTC.

The J gene is TRBJ1-4, the V gene TRBV2; no clear D. The CDR3 has 12 residues. Germline V gene sequence: CDR1 SNHLY, CDR2 FYNNEI. V shed 6 bases and J shed 8 bases, with 10 bases lying between them. The CDR3 DNA is TGTGCCAGCAGGGATGATCGGGAAAAACTGTTTTTT. Amino acids: CASRDDREKLFF.

V gene TRBV10-3 combines with J gene TRBJ1-2; the D gene is possibly TRBD1 (5 bases). CDR1 and CDR2 (germline): ENHRY, SYGVKD. The CDR3 covers 13 residues. Trimming took 3 bases from V and 3 from J, leaving 8 bases between them. The CDR3, as DNA: TGTGCCATCAGTGAAGGGGCAGACTATGGCTACACCTTC. Its protein product is CAISEGADYGYTF.

V and J are TRBV23-1 and TRBJ2-3, with D perhaps matching TRBD1 or TRBD2 (5 bases each). TRBV23-1 is treated as an ORF (open reading frame) with a function not yet certain. The length of the CDR3 is 12 residues. V lost 11 bases and J lost 2, with 11 bases in between. The CDR3 bases are TGCGCCGGCCGGGACCTCACAGATACGCAGTATTTT. Amino acid sequence: CAGRDLTDTQYF.

The rearrangement uses TRBV7-9 and TRBJ1-2, with D possibly being TRBD1 (6 bases). This CDR3 is 15 amino acids long. Trimming took 1 base from V and 3 from J, leaving 12 bases between them. Germline-derived CDR1 and CDR2 are SEHNR and FQNEAQ (reference sequence). The CDR3 loop reads CASSLEGGAYYGYTF. The CDR3 DNA reads as TGTGCCAGCAGCTTAGAAGGGGGGGCCTACTATGGCTACACCTTC.

The chain has TRBV29-1 and TRBJ2-1; 8 nucleotides align to TRBD2. CDR3 length: 15 residues. With V trimmed by 4 bases and J by 5 bases, 10 bases remained unmatched. Germline V CDR1 and CDR2: SQVTM, ANQGSEA. CDR3 amino acids: CSVVEELAANNEQFF. CDR3 DNA: TGCAGCGTTGTTGAAGAACTAGCGGCCAACAATGAGCAGTTCTTC.

This chain connects TRBV9 to TRBJ2-5; a weak D match, TRBD1 (7 bases). Trimming removed 3 bases at V and 5 bases at J, with 14 bases between. Germline loops: CDR1 SGDLS, CDR2 YYNGEE. CDR3 length: 14 residues. Here the CDR3 DNA reads TGTGCCAGCAGCGGGAGGGGGCTCGGCGAGACCCAGTACTTC. This encodes CASSGRGLGETQYF.

The chain employs TRBV2 and TRBJ2-5; maybe TRBD2 (5 bases). The V gene lost 6 bases and the J gene lost 3 bases, with 11 bases spanning the gap. Germline lookup yields CDR1 SNHLY and CDR2 FYNNEI. CDR3 length equals 13 residues. CDR3 residues: CASRGSGEETQYF. CDR3 in DNA: TGTGCCAGCAGAGGGTCCGGGGAAGAGACCCAGTACTTC.

A single count supports this clone. The junction does not match germline at one end; this may be a read error. The CDR3 loop reads CATSTAYIGRSF. The CDR3 DNA sequence: TGTGCCACCAGCACTGCTTATATCGGCCGCAGCTTC. V gene TRBV15 combines with J gene TRBJ1-2, with D hard to call. Germline V lookup: CDR1 LNHNV, CDR2 YYDKDF (reference sequence). The CDR3 has 12 amino acids. Complete variable domain (other parts from reference TRBV15 and TRBJ1-2): DAMVIQNPRYQVTQFGKPVTLSCSQTLNHNVMYWYQQKSSQAPKLLFHYYDKDFNNEADTPDNFQSRRPNTSFCFLDIRSPGLGDTAMYLCATSTAYIGRSFGSGTRLTVV.

This rearrangement joins TRBV7-2 to TRBJ1-2; D perhaps matches TRBD1 (5 bases). Trimming cost V 3 bases and J 4 bases, with 12 bases left between them. This CDR3 comprises 14 residues. Germline loops: CDR1 SGHTA, CDR2 FQGNSA. DNA for the CDR3: TGTGCCAGCAGCTTCGGGACTCACGGCTATGGCTACACCTTC. Its protein is CASSFGTHGYGYTF.

This chain joins TRBV6-5 and TRBJ1-2; no reliable D call. Germline V gives CDR1 MNHEY, CDR2 SVGAGI. Trimming shortened V by 5 bases and J by 5 bases, and 12 bases separated the two germline ends. This CDR3 has 13 amino acids. CDR3 sequence (DNA): TGTGCCAGCAGTACCCGGACGGCATATGGCTACACCTTC. Amino acids: CASSTRTAYGYTF.

In this sample, this clone turned up a few times. The chain is built from TRBV19 and TRBJ2-7, with 7 bases fitting TRBD1. The germline gives CDR1 LNHDA, CDR2 SQIVND (reference sequence). V shed 3 bases, J shed 1 base, and the junction held 3 bases outside the gene matches. The CDR3 totals 14 residues. CDR3 protein: CASSIQTGSYEQYF. For the CDR3, the DNA is TGTGCCAGTAGTATCCAGACAGGGTCCTACGAGCAGTACTTC. Using reference TRBV19 and TRBJ2-7 for the parts outside the CDR3, the full variable domain is DGGITQSPKYLFRKEGQNVTLSCEQNLNHDAMYWYRQDPGQGLRLIYYSQIVNDFQKGDIAEGYSVSREKKESFPLTVTSAQKNPTAFYLCASSIQTGSYEQYFGPGTRLTVT.

V gene TRBV10-3 combines with J gene TRBJ2-1; a weak D match, TRBD2 (7 bases). Germline lookup yields CDR1 ENHRY and CDR2 SYGVKD. V lost 6 bases, J lost 7 bases, and 22 bases lay in between. The CDR3 runs to 16 residues. CDR3 DNA sequence: TGTGCCATCAGGGGACTGTCGGGGGGCCTATCGAATGAGCAGTTCTTC. It encodes CAIRGLSGGLSNEQFF.

This clone was counted only a few times. Distinct nucleotide sequences in the sample also encode this CDR3. The J gene is TRBJ1-5, the V gene TRBV2, with D maybe TRBD1 (5 bases). V was cut by 2 bases and J by 4 bases, with 9 bases left in between. The CDR3 consists of 14 residues. CDR1 is SNHLY, CDR2 FYNNEI, per germline. This CDR3 is CASSEQGGNQPQHF. In DNA, the CDR3 is TGTGCCAGCAGTGAACAGGGCGGAAATCAGCCCCAGCATTTT.